One sample yielded the 5 T cell receptor beta chains listed below, sequenced in a study of persistence of HIV-infected CD4 T cells. This was the immunoSEQ version 4 assay in survey mode. Some clones are missing from TCRdb's copy, which holds only in-frame ones; the method was immunoSEQ multiplex PCR. The sample consists of 40,000 to 50,000 clones, more than 70% of them appearing once. Cells were stimulated with CMV-infected fibroblast lysates at approximately 10 ug/mL. Memory cells lacking CD40L and CD69 with high CD45RO were sorted. Their specific antigens are unknown. The material sequenced was CD4+ T cells sorted from PBMCs after 18-hour stimulation, taken from a patient who received antiretroviral therapy. The receptors shown here come from an adult man with HIV who was CMV-seropositive.

The J gene is TRBJ2-7, the V gene TRBV3-1 (or the pseudogene TRBV3-2), with D perhaps given as TRBD1 or TRBD2 (5 bases each). V lost 1 base to trimming and J lost 12 bases, with 16 bases between them. The CDR3 is 13 residues long. Germline lookup yields CDR1 LGHDT and CDR2 YNNKEL (reference sequence). This chain's CDR3 is CASSQAAPGTLYF. The CDR3 coding sequence is TGTGCCAGCAGCCAAGCCGCACCCGGGACCTTGTACTTC.

V usage is TRBV7-2 and J usage is TRBJ1-1; tentative D call: TRBD1 (6 bases). The germline V and J ends were trimmed by 5 bases and 4 bases, with 17 bases remaining between them. Germline V lookup: CDR1 SGHTA, CDR2 FQGNSA. CDR3 length equals 15 residues. The CDR3 region is CASSPRVGGSTEAFF. CDR3 sequence (DNA): TGTGCCAGCAGCCCCCGGGTAGGGGGGTCCACTGAAGCTTTCTTT.

The chain carries TRBV20-1 and TRBJ2-1, with D maybe TRBD1 (6 bases). Between the trimmed V and J ends, which lost 3 bases and 9 bases, there was a span of 21 bases. The CDR3 loop spans 15 amino acids. The germline gives CDR1 DFQATT, CDR2 SNEGSKA (reference sequence). The CDR3: CSASPTARGRGEQFF. The CDR3 region has the DNA TGCAGTGCTAGTCCCACAGCTCGGGGCAGGGGTGAGCAGTTCTTC.

CDR3 sequence reads: CAISENRVNSAGANVLTF. The CDR3 coding sequence is TGTGCCATCAGTGAGAACAGGGTGAATTCGGCTGGGGCCAACGTCCTGACTTTC. The chain employs TRBV10-3 and TRBJ2-6, with D maybe TRBD1 (6 bases). The CDR3 totals 18 residues. Germline CDR1 ENHRY, CDR2 SYGVKD. Trimming took off 2 bases at V and 2 bases at J, with 16 bases between the two ends.

This chain joins TRBV7-2 and TRBJ2-3, with D maybe TRBD1 (6 bases). V dropped 2 bases and J dropped 2 bases, with 11 bases sitting between them. From germline, CDR1 is SGHTA and CDR2 FQGNSA. This CDR3 is 15 amino acids long. The CDR3 region has the DNA TGTGCCAGCAGCTTAAGCAGGGGCCCCACAGATACGCAGTATTTT. Translated: CASSLSRGPTDTQYF.